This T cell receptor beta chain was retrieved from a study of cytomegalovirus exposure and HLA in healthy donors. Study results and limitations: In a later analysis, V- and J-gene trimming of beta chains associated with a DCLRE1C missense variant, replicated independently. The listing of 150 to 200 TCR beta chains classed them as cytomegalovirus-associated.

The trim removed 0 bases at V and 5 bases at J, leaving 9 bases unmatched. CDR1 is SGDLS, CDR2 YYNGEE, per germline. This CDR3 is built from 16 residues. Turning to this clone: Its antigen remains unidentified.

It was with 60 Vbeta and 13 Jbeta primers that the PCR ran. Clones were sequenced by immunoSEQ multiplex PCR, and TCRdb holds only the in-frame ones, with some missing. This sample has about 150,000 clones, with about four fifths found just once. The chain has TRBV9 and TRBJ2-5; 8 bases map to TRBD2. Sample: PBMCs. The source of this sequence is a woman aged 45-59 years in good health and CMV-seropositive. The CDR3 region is CASSVDAGGRRETQYF. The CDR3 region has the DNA TGTGCCAGCAGCGTAGATGCGGGAGGCCGACGGGAGACCCAGTACTTC.